These 13 T cell receptor beta chains share one sample of origin, sequenced in a study of siplizumab effects on memory and regulatory T cells. Clones were read by immunoSEQ multiplex PCR, and TCRdb kept only the in-frame ones, dropping some. The sample has fewer than 120,000 clones, approximately 92% seen once. The sequenced sample was CD4+ T cells sorted from blood. The receptors shown here come from a human donor in good health.

This chain joins TRBV10-3 and TRBJ2-7, with TRBD2 matching 7 bases. This CDR3 is 15 amino acids long. The V segment lost 4 bases and the J segment 0 bases; nucleotides outside the gene matches: 6. CDR1 and CDR2 (germline): ENHRY, SYGVKD. Here the CDR3 reads CAISGTGGFSYEQYF. For the CDR3, the DNA is TGTGCCATCAGTGGGACGGGGGGTTTCTCCTACGAGCAGTACTTC.

The gene calls are TRBV6-1 and TRBJ1-4; TRBD1 agrees at 7 bases. Trimming cost V 4 bases and J 7 bases; bases outside gene matches: 12. The CDR3 extends over 16 amino acids. Germline-derived CDR1 and CDR2 are MNHNS and SASEGT. CDR3 nucleotide sequence: TGTGCCAGCAGTGTGGGGTGGGACAGAAAAGGTGAAAAACTGTTTTTT. It encodes CASSVGWDRKGEKLFF.

The chain joins TRBV18 to TRBJ2-7, with 8 bases aligning to TRBD1. V dropped 6 bases and J dropped 0; count of bases not matched to a gene: 4. CDR3 length: 14 residues. In germline, CDR1 is KGHSH, CDR2 LQKENI. CDR3 in DNA: TGTGCCAGCTCCGAACAGGGGGACTCCTACGAGCAGTACTTC. It encodes CASSEQGDSYEQYF.

In nucleotides, the CDR3 is TGTGCCAGCAGTCCGCTACTCACAGGGAGCAATGAGCAGTTCTTC. It translates to CASSPLLTGSNEQFF. This chain links TRBV27 with TRBJ2-1, with TRBD1 as a possible D gene (6 bases). This CDR3 spans 15 amino acids. Germline V gives CDR1 MNHEY, CDR2 SMNVEV (reference sequence). Trimming removed 5 bases from V and 6 bases from J, with 17 bases in between.

The V and J genes are TRBV5-6 and TRBJ1-1, with D possibly TRBD1 on 6 matching bases. This CDR3 is built from 14 residues. V lost 5 bases and J 1 base, leaving 12 bases between the germline ends. CDR1 SGHDT and CDR2 YYEEEE come from the germline V gene. The CDR3, as DNA: TGTGCCAGCAGGCGGGACACTCCGAACACTGAAGCTTTCTTT. Translation gives CASRRDTPNTEAFF.

This sequence joins TRBV29-1 and TRBJ1-1; 8 nucleotides line up with TRBD1. The CDR3 has 13 amino acids. J lost 3 bases, V lost 7 bases, and 7 bases had no gene match. CDR1 SQVTM and CDR2 ANQGSEA come from the germline V gene. Here the CDR3 reads CSALAGGYTEAFF. The DNA for the CDR3 is TGCAGCGCCTTGGCAGGGGGCTACACTGAAGCTTTCTTT. The variable domain in full, completed from reference TRBV29-1 and TRBJ1-1, reads SAVISQKPSRDICQRGTSLTIQCQVDSQVTMMFWYRQQPGQSLTLIATANQGSEATYESGFVIDKFPISRPNLTFSTLTVSNMSPEDSSIYLCSALAGGYTEAFFGQGTRLTVV.

About this clone itself: An end of the junction does not agree with germline; a read error may underlie this. The chain has TRBV30 and TRBJ2-1, with D possibly TRBD2 on 6 matching bases. Germline V gene lookup returns CDR1 GTSNPN and CDR2 SVGIG (reference sequence). CDR3 size: 12 residues. Here the CDR3 DNA reads TGTGCCCGGCGGGGCTCCTACAATGGGCAGTTCTTC. Encoded protein: CARRGSYNGQFF.

The rearrangement links TRBV10-2 to TRBJ2-7; no definite D call. The germline V gene has CDR1 WSHSY and CDR2 SAAADI. V shed 2 bases and J shed 2 bases, with 19 bases lying between them. The CDR3 is made up of 17 amino acids. The CDR3 loop reads CASSETPLWGSTYEQYF. CDR3 in DNA: TGCGCCAGCAGTGAGACCCCGCTGTGGGGTTCCACCTACGAGCAGTACTTC.

This chain links TRBV7-9 with TRBJ2-1, with 8 bases matching TRBD2. V lost 1 base to trimming and J lost 5 bases; unmatched junction nucleotides: 7. The germline V gene encodes CDR1 SEHNR and CDR2 FQNEAQ (reference sequence). This CDR3 is built from 16 residues. The CDR3 coding sequence is TGTGCCAGCAGCTTAGTAGGGCGGGAGGCCGACAATGAGCAGTTCTTC. Translating gives CASSLVGREADNEQFF.

This clone was detected only once. The CDR3 is CASSLQLTTDTQYF. The CDR3, as DNA: TGTGCCAGCAGCTTACAACTTACCACAGATACGCAGTATTTT. The chain carries TRBV11-1 and TRBJ2-3, with no clear D. CDR1 SGHAT and CDR2 FQDESV come from the germline V gene (reference sequence). The CDR3 loop spans 14 amino acids. Trimming pared 2 bases from V and 2 bases from J, leaving 8 bases between.

The chain carries TRBV7-9 and TRBJ1-4; 9 bases line up with TRBD1. Germline V lookup: CDR1 SEHNR, CDR2 FQNEAQ (reference sequence). Germline trimming cut 5 bases from V and 6 bases from J; bases unmatched to any gene: 4. This CDR3 contains 14 residues. The CDR3 coding sequence is TGTGCCAGCAGCCCGGGACAGGGCCATGAAAAACTGTTTTTT. Its protein is CASSPGQGHEKLFF.

The V call is TRBV6-6, the J call TRBJ2-3; D remains unclear. CDR1 and CDR2 (germline): MNHNY, SVGAGI (reference sequence). Trimming removed 6 bases at V and 2 bases at J, with 9 bases between. The CDR3 contains 13 residues. As DNA, the CDR3 is TGTGCCAGCAGAACATTAGCCACAGATACGCAGTATTTT. Its protein product is CASRTLATDTQYF.

The rearrangement links TRBV29-1 to TRBJ2-7, with 12 nucleotides matching TRBD2. The J segment lost 1 base and the V segment lost 4 bases, leaving 5 bases of the junction unmatched. The CDR3 runs 15 residues. CDR1 is SQVTM, CDR2 ANQGSEA, per germline. DNA of the CDR3: TGCAGCGTTGTTCTAGCGGGGGGGCCTTCCTACGAGCAGTACTTC. This codes for CSVVLAGGPSYEQYF.